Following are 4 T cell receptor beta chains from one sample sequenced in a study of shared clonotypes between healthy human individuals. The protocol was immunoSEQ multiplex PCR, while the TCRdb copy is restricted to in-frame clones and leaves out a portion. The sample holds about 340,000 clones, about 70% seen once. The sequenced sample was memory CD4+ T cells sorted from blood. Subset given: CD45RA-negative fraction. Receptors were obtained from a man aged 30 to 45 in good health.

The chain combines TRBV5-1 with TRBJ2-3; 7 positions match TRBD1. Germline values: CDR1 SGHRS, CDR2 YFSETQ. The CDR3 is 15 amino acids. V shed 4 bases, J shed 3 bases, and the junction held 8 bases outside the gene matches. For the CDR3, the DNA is TGCGCCAGCAGCGGTCAGGGGGTTGGGACAGATACGCAGTATTTT. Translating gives CASSGQGVGTDTQYF.

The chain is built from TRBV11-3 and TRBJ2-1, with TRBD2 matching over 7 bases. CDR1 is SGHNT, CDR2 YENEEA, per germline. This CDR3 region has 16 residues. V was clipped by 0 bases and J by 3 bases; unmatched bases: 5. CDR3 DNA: TGTGCCAGCAGCTTAGATCTCGCGGGAGACTACAATGAGCAGTTCTTC. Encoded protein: CASSLDLAGDYNEQFF.

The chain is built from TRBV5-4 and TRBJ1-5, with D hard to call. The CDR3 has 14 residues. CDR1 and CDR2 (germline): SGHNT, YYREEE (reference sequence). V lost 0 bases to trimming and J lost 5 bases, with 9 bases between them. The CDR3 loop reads CASSLALGDQPQHF. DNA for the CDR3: TGTGCCAGCAGCTTGGCCCTTGGGGATCAGCCCCAGCATTTT. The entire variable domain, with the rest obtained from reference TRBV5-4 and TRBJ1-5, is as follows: ETGVTQSPTHLIKTRGQQVTLRCSSQSGHNTVSWYQQALGQGPQFIFQYYREEENGRGNFPPRFSGLQFPNYSSELNVNALELDDSALYLCASSLALGDQPQHFGDGTRLSIL.

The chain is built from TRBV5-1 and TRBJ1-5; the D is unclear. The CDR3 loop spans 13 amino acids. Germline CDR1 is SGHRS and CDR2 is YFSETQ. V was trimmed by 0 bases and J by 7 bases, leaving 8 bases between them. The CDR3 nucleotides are TGCGCCAGCAGCTTGGGGTTGGGGCAGCCCCAGCATTTT. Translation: CASSLGLGQPQHF. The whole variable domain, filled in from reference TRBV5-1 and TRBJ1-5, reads KAGVTQTPRYLIKTRGQQVTLSCSPISGHRSVSWYQQTPGQGLQFLFEYFSETQRNKGNFPGRFSGRQFSNSRSEMNVSTLELGDSALYLCASSLGLGQPQHFGDGTRLSIL.